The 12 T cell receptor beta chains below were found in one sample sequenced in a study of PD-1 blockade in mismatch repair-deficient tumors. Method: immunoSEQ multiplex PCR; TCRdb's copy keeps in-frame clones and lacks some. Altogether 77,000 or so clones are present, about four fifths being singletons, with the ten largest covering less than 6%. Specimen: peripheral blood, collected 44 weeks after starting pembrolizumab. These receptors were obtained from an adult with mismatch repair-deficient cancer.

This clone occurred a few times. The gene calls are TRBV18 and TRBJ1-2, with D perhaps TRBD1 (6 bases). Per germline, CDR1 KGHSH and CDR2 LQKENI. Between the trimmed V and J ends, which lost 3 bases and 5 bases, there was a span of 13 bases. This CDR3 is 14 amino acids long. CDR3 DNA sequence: TGTGCCAGCTCACCGCGACAGGAGAGATATGGCTACACCTTC. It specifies CASSPRQERYGYTF.

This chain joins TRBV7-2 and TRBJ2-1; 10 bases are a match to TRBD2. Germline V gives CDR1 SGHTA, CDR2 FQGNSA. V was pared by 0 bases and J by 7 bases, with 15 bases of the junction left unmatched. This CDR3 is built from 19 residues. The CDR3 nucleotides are TGTGCCAGCAGCTTAGCGGCGAGGGTGCTAGCGGGAGTGGGGAATGAGCAGTTCTTC. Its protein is CASSLAARVLAGVGNEQFF.

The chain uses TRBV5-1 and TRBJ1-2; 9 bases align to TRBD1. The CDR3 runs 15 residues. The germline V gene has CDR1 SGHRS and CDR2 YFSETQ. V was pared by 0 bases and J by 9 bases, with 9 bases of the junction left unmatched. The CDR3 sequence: CASSLASDRGARYTF. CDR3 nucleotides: TGCGCCAGCAGCTTGGCCTCGGACAGGGGCGCGCGCTACACCTTC.

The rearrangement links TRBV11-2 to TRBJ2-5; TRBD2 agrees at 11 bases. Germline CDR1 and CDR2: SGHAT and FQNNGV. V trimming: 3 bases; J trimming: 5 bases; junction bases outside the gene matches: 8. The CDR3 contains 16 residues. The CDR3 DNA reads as TGTGCCAGCAGCTTTGGCACTAGCGGGAGTTGGGAGACCCAGTACTTC. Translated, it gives CASSFGTSGSWETQYF.

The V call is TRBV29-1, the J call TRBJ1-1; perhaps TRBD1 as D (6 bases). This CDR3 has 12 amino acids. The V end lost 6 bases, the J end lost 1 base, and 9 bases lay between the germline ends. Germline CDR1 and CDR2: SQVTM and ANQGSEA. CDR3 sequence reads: CSVQGWNTEAFF. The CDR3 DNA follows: TGCAGCGTACAGGGTTGGAACACTGAAGCTTTCTTT.

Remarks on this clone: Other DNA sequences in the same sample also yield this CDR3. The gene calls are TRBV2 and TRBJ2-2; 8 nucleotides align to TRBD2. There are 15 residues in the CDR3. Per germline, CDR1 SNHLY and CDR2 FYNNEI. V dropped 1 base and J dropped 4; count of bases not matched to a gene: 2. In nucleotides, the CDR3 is TGTGCCAGCAGTGAAGAGCGGGGGCTCACCGGGGAGCTGTTTTTT. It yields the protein CASSEERGLTGELFF.

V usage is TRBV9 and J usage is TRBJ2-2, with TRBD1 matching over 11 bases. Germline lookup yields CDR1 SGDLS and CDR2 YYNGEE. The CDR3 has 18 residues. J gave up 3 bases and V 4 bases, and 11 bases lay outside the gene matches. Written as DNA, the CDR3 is TGTGCCAGCAGCACGGGACAGGGGGTACGATGGTACACCGGGGAGCTGTTTTTT. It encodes CASSTGQGVRWYTGELFF.

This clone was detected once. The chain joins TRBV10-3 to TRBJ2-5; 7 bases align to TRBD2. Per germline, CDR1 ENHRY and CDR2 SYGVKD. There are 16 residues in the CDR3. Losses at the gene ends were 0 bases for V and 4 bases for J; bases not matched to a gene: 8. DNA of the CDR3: TGTGCCATCAGTGAGTCGGGGGAGGGCGTCACAGAGACCCAGTACTTC. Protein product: CAISESGEGVTETQYF.

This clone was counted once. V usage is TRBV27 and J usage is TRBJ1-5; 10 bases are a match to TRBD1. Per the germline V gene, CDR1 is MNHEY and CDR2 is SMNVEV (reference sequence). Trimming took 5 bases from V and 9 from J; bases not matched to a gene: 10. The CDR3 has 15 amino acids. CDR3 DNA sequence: TGTGCCAGCAGTCCGGGGACAGGGGTCGTTCGGCCCCAGCATTTT. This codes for CASSPGTGVVRPQHF.

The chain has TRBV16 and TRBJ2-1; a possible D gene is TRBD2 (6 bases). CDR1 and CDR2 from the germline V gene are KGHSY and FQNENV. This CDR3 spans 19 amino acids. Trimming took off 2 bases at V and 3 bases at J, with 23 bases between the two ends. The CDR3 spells CASSQRPPLGVAVYNEQFF. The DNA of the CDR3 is TGTGCCAGCAGCCAACGGCCTCCTTTAGGGGTAGCGGTCTACAATGAGCAGTTCTTC.

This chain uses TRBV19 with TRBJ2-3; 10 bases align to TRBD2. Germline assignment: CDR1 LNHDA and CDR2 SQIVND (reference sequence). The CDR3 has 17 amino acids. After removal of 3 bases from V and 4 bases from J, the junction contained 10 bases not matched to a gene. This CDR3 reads CASSIQRLAGVSDTQYF. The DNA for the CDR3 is TGTGCCAGTAGTATTCAAAGGCTAGCGGGAGTTTCAGATACGCAGTATTTT.

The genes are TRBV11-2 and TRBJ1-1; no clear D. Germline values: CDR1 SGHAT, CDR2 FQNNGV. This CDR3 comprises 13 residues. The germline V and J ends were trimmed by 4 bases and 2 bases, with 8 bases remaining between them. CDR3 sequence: CASSSEVNTEAFF. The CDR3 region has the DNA TGTGCCAGCAGCTCCGAGGTAAACACTGAAGCTTTCTTT.